These T cell receptor beta chains were read from a single sample in a study of T cells in Graves' hyperthyroidism and ophthalmopathy. TCRdb re-derived calls from the multiplex PCR reads in MiXCR, one entry per CDR3 protein. The sample yields around 350,000 distinct CDR3 sequences, less than 20% seen once. Sample: blood. Every receptor here comes from a woman between 18 and 29 years old with Graves' hyperthyroidism that later progressed to Graves' ophthalmopathy. Both conserved end residues are part of each CDR3. The order of the fields is V gene, J gene, D gene, clone size, CDR3 DNA, CDR3 protein. D genes are given only for firm matches. Rows may omit the clone size; those that give it use once, few, many or a size class.

TRBV10-2	TRBJ1-5	NA	NA	TGCGCCAGCTCCGAAAGGGTAATGGGCAATCAGCCCCAGCATTTT	CASSERVMGNQPQHF
TRBV6-1	TRBJ2-5	TRBD1	many	TGTGCCAGCAGTTTCAAAACGGGACAGGGACAAGAGACCCAGTACTTC	CASSFKTGQGQETQYF
TRBV28	TRBJ2-4	TRBD2	many	TGTGCCAGCAGTTTATCGGTAGCGGGACGAAACATTCAGTACTTC	CASSLSVAGRNIQYF
TRBV6-1	TRBJ2-7	NA	many	TGTGCCAGCAGGGAAGCGGTCTCCTACGAGCAGTACTTC	CASREAVSYEQYF
TRBV6-1	TRBJ1-1	NA	many	TGTGCCAGCAGTGCCGTAAGGAACACTGAAGCTTTCTTT	CASSAVRNTEAFF
TRBV27	TRBJ2-1	NA	many	TGTGCCTCCCGAGGAGCGGACAATGAGCAGTTCTTC	CASRGADNEQFF
TRBV12-3/TRBV12-4	TRBJ2-5	NA	NA	TGTGCCAGCAGTTCCCCCAGCAGGACAGAGACCCAGTACTTC	CASSSPSRTETQYF
TRBV20-1	TRBJ2-1	NA	many	TGCAGTGCTAGAGGTGTGAGTGCGGCGGATGAGCAGTTCTTC	CSARGVSAADEQFF
TRBV6-1	TRBJ1-5	NA	many	TGTGCCAGCAGTGGTTTGGGGGCCCAGCATTTT	CASSGLGAQHF
TRBV7-9	TRBJ2-1	TRBD2	many	TGTGCCAGCAGCCCGTTAGCGGGAATCTCCTACAATGAGCAGTTCTTC	CASSPLAGISYNEQFF
TRBV6-2/TRBV6-3	TRBJ1-1	NA	many	TGTGCCAGCAGTTACTCGGACACTTTTAACACTGAAGCTTTCTTT	CASSYSDTFNTEAFF
TRBV25-1	TRBJ2-1	TRBD2	many	TGTGCCAGCAGTGAACTAGCGGCCGTCTCCTACAATGAGCAGTTCTTC	CASSELAAVSYNEQFF
TRBV12-3/TRBV12-4	TRBJ2-7	TRBD1	many	TGTGCCAGCAGCCTCGGGACAGGGGGAGGTGAGCAGTACTTC	CASSLGTGGGEQYF
TRBV5-1	TRBJ2-1	TRBD2	many	TGCGCCAGCAGATCACCCGGGACTAGCGCAAATGAGCAGTTCTTC	CASRSPGTSANEQFF
TRBV5-1	TRBJ2-1	NA	NA	TGCGCCAGCAGCCCCAGGGTGGGATCCTACAATGAGCAGTTCTTC	CASSPRVGSYNEQFF
TRBV10-3	TRBJ2-5	TRBD2	NA	TGTGCCATCAGTGAGTCCCCAGCGGGGTCAGACACTGAAGAGACCCAGTACTTC	CAISESPAGSDTEETQYF
TRBV28	TRBJ2-5	NA	many	TGTGCCAGCAGTTTGGCCCTAGAGTTTGGAGAGACCCAGTACTTC	CASSLALEFGETQYF
TRBV20-1	TRBJ2-7	NA	many	TGCAGTGCTATAGGACTTCAATCCTACGAGCAGTACTTC	CSAIGLQSYEQYF
TRBV27	TRBJ1-1	NA	many	TGTGCCAGCAGTTTTTTCGAACAGGGTATCCGAAACACTGAAGCTTTCTTT	CASSFFEQGIRNTEAFF
TRBV19	TRBJ1-5	TRBD1	NA	TGTGCCAGCCGGACAGGGCTTAGCAATCAGCCCCAGCATTTT	CASRTGLSNQPQHF
TRBV20-1	TRBJ2-7	TRBD1	many	TGCAGTGCTTTGGTGGCCGACAGGGCAACACCCAACGAGCAGTACTTC	CSALVADRATPNEQYF
TRBV4-1	TRBJ2-7	TRBD1	few	TGCGCCAGCAGCCAAGACCTTTGGGGGACAGGGACGTTTTACGAGCAGTACTTC	CASSQDLWGTGTFYEQYF
TRBV10-3	TRBJ2-2	TRBD2	few	TGTGCCATCAGTGAGTCGCGACGGGAGGGCTTCACCGGGGAGCTGTTTTTT	CAISESRREGFTGELFF
TRBV7-2	TRBJ2-1	NA	few	TGTGCCAGCAGCCCTGAGTCGACAGTTCACAATGAGCAGTTCTTC	CASSPESTVHNEQFF
TRBV28	TRBJ1-5	TRBD1	many	TGTGCCAGCAGCGGTCTGACAGGGTATCCTCAGCCCCAGCATTTT	CASSGLTGYPQPQHF
TRBV9	TRBJ2-7	TRBD1	NA	TGTGCCAGCAGCGGGAACCCCGGGACAGGGCTCTCCTACGAGCAGTACTTC	CASSGNPGTGLSYEQYF
TRBV5-1	TRBJ2-3	TRBD2	many	TGCGCCAGCAGCCCCGGGACTAGTACGCGGCACACAGATACGCAGTATTTT	CASSPGTSTRHTDTQYF
TRBV6-1	TRBJ2-5	TRBD1	few	TGTGCCAGCAGGAGGACAGGAGAAGAGACCCAGTACTTC	CASRRTGEETQYF
TRBV7-3	TRBJ2-3	NA	many	TGTGCCAGCAGCAACGTGGAAGAAACAGATACGCAGTATTTT	CASSNVEETDTQYF
TRBV6-5	TRBJ1-2	TRBD1	many	TGTGCCAGCAGTCCAGACAGGGACGGCTACACCTTC	CASSPDRDGYTF
TRBV10-3	TRBJ2-3	NA	few	TGTGCCATCAGTGAGTCGAAGGGAGATCGTAGGGATACGCAGTATTTT	CAISESKGDRRDTQYF
TRBV12-3/TRBV12-4	TRBJ2-1	TRBD1	once	TGTGCCAGCAGTGAACAGGGGCGGATCTACAATGAGCAGTTCTTC	CASSEQGRIYNEQFF
TRBV6-9	TRBJ2-2	TRBD1	NA	TGTGCCAGCAGTTACGGGACAGGGAGAGCCGGGGAGCTGTTTTTT	CASSYGTGRAGELFF
TRBV3-1	TRBJ2-5	NA	many	TGTGCCAGCAGCCAAGTTGGTGTAGGTTTGTACTTC	CASSQVGVGLYF
TRBV9	TRBJ2-7	TRBD1	many	TGTGCCAGCAGCGTCGGGACAGAGGGCTACGAGCAGTACTTC	CASSVGTEGYEQYF
TRBV12-3/TRBV12-4	TRBJ2-1	NA	many	TGTGCCAGCAGTTTCGGCGGCAACTCCTACAATGAGCAGTTCTTC	CASSFGGNSYNEQFF
TRBV19	TRBJ2-2	TRBD1	NA	TGTGCCAGTAGACCCCTGGGCAGGGGGCTGGGCGGGGAGCTGTTTTTT	CASRPLGRGLGGELFF